This T cell receptor beta chain was identified during a study of T cells in localized non-small cell lung cancer. Overall study findings and caveats: Adjacent uninvolved lung tissue had the highest T cell clonality, exceeding tumor.

Germline-derived CDR1 and CDR2 are SGHRS and YFSETQ. Losses at the gene ends were 4 bases for V and 6 bases for J; bases not matched to a gene: 7. There are 15 residues in the CDR3. Worth noting for this clone: Its antigen is not known.

Generated by immunoSEQ multiplex PCR, the TCRdb table keeps only in-frame clones and is missing some. The sample shows about 26,000 clones, about 88% of them seen only once. This sample comprised peripheral blood, obtained before any cancer treatment. The sequence was obtained from a female donor over 55 with stage II squamous cell lung carcinoma. The chain recombines TRBV5-1 with TRBJ2-1, with 10 nucleotides matching TRBD1. The CDR3 region is CASSPGTGVRNEQFF. The CDR3 DNA reads TGCGCCAGCAGCCCGGGGACAGGGGTCCGCAATGAGCAGTTCTTC. The full variable domain, rest sourced from reference TRBV5-1 and TRBJ2-1, is KAGVTQTPRYLIKTRGQQVTLSCSPISGHRSVSWYQQTPGQGLQFLFEYFSETQRNKGNFPGRFSGRQFSNSRSEMNVSTLELGDSALYLCASSPGTGVRNEQFFGPGTRLTVL.